This T cell receptor beta chain emerged from a study of blood T cell repertoires in COVID-19. Study overall: Whether acute or convalescent, the COVID-19 samples came from the United States, Italy and Spain.

The method was immunoSEQ multiplex PCR; TCRdb's version includes in-frame clones alone and lacks a portion of them. The table records about 50,000 clones, more than 70% of them present only once. CDR1 and CDR2 from the germline V gene are SEHNR and FQNEAQ (reference sequence). The CDR3 is 17 residues long. Trimming pared 5 bases from V and 4 bases from J, leaving 23 bases between. Specimen: peripheral blood. The sequence derives from a woman aged 55 to 70 with acute or convalescent COVID-19. The rearrangement uses TRBV7-9 and TRBJ1-2; tentatively, D is TRBD1 (6 bases). The CDR3 reads CASSRGSGGRMGYGYTF. In DNA form, the CDR3 reads TGTGCCAGCAGCAGAGGCTCGGGGGGCAGAATGGGCTATGGCTACACCTTC.